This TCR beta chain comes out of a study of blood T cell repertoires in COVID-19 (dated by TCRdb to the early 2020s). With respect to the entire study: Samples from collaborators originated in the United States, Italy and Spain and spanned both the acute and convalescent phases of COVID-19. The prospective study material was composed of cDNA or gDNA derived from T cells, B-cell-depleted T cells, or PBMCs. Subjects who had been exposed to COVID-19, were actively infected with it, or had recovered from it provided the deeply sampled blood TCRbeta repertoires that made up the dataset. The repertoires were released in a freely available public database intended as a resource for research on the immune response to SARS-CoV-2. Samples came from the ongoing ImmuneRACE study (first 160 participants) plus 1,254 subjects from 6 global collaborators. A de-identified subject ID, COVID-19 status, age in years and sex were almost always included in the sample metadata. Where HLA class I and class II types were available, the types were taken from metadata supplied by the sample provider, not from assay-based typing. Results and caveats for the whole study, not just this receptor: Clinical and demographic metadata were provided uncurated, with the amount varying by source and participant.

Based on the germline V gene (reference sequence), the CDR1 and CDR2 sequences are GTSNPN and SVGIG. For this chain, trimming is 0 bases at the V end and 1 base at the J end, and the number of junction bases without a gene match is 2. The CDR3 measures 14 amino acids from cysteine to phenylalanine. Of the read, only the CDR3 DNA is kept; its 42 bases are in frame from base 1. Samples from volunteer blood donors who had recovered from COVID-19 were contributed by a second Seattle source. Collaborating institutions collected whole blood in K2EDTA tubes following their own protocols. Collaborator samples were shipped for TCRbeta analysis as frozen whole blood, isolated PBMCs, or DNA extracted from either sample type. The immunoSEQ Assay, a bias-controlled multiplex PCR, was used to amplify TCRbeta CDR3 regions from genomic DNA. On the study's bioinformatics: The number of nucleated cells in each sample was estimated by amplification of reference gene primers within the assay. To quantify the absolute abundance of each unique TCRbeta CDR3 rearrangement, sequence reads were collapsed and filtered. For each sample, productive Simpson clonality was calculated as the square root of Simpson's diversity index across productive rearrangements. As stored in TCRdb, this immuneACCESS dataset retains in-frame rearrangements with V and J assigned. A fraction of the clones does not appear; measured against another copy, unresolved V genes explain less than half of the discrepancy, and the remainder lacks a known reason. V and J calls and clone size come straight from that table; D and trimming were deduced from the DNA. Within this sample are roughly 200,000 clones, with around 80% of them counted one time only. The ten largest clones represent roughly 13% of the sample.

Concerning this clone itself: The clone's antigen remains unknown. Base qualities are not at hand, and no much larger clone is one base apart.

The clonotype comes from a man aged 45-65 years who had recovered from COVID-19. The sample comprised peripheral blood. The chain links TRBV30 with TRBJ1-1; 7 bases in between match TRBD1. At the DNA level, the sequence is TGTGCCTGGAGTGTACGGGACAGGAACACTGAAGCTTTCTTT. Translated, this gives CAWSVRDRNTEAFF.